What follows are 19 T cell receptor beta chains derived from one specimen sequenced in a study of blood T cell repertoires in COVID-19. Sequencing used immunoSEQ multiplex PCR; TCRdb keeps in-frame clones, though not all of them. Among hundreds of thousands of clones, around 87% were seen once, and the ten largest hold approximately 1.5%. Input material: peripheral blood. Every receptor here comes from a woman aged 40 to 50 who had recovered from COVID-19.

The rearrangement joins TRBV7-9 to TRBJ1-1, with D maybe TRBD1 (5 bases). The CDR3 is made up of 13 amino acids. Germline CDR1 is SEHNR and CDR2 is FQNEAQ (reference sequence). The germline V and J ends were trimmed by 5 bases and 6 bases, with 13 bases remaining between them. CDR3 DNA: TGTGCCAGCAGCCAAGGGACTTTGTCTGAAGCTTTCTTT. Protein sequence: CASSQGTLSEAFF.

The genes are TRBV5-1 and TRBJ2-7; a weak D match, TRBD1 (5 bases). The germline V gene has CDR1 SGHRS and CDR2 YFSETQ. V was trimmed by 0 bases and J by 4 bases, leaving 11 bases between them. The CDR3 sequence is 14 residues long. For the CDR3, the DNA is TGCGCCAGCAGCTTGGGCAGCAGGGCTTACGAGCAGTACTTC. Translating gives CASSLGSRAYEQYF.

V is TRBV5-5 and J is TRBJ2-2, with 9 positions matching TRBD1. CDR1 is SGHKS, CDR2 YYEKEE, per germline (reference sequence). After removal of 5 bases from V and 6 bases from J, the junction contained 2 bases not matched to a gene. The CDR3 runs to 13 residues. CDR3 nucleotide sequence: TGTGCCAGCAGAAGGACAGGGGCCGGGGAGCTGTTTTTT. Protein product: CASRRTGAGELFF. The full variable domain, rest sourced from reference TRBV5-5 and TRBJ2-2, is DAGVTQSPTHLIKTRGQQVTLRCSPISGHKSVSWYQQVLGQGPQFIFQYYEKEERGRGNFPDRFSARQFPNYSSELNVNALLLGDSALYLCASRRTGAGELFFGEGSRLTVL.

The chain couples TRBV7-2 to TRBJ1-3; D is undetermined. V was clipped by 4 bases and J by 0 bases, with 10 bases between them. This CDR3 spans 15 amino acids. Germline assignment: CDR1 SGHTA and CDR2 FQGNSA. The CDR3 sequence: CASSYIRSSGNTIYF. The CDR3 nucleotides read TGTGCCAGCAGCTATATAAGGAGCTCTGGAAACACCATATATTTT.

This rearrangement joins TRBV2 to TRBJ1-1; D not resolved. The CDR3 sequence is 15 residues long. Germline CDR1 is SNHLY and CDR2 is FYNNEI. Trimming removed 5 bases at V and 3 bases at J, with 16 bases between. The CDR3 DNA reads as TGTGCCAGCAGTAATCCCCGGGAACTCGACACTGAAGCTTTCTTT. Translating gives CASSNPRELDTEAFF.

CDR3 protein: CASSYTGGKETQYF. In nucleotides, the CDR3 is TGTGCCAGCAGCTATACAGGGGGCAAAGAGACCCAGTACTTC. The rearrangement uses TRBV11-2 and TRBJ2-5; 9 bases are a match to TRBD1. CDR3 length: 14 residues. Unmatched junction bases numbered 3, after V lost 4 bases and J lost 3 bases. Per germline, CDR1 SGHAT and CDR2 FQNNGV. Full variable domain (missing parts from reference TRBV11-2 and TRBJ2-5): EAGVAQSPRYKIIEKRQSVAFWCNPISGHATLYWYQQILGQGPKLLIQFQNNGVVDDSQLPKDRFSAERLKGVDSTLKIQPAKLEDSAVYLCASSYTGGKETQYFGPGTRLLVL.

J is TRBJ1-1 and V is TRBV11-2; D is perhaps TRBD1 (6 bases). Germline lookup yields CDR1 SGHAT and CDR2 FQNNGV. Trimming left V 0 bases short and J 7 bases short, with 9 bases between. The length of the CDR3 is 13 residues. CDR3 DNA: TGTGCCAGCAGCTTAGAGGGGACACTTGAAGCTTTCTTT. It specifies CASSLEGTLEAFF.

This chain connects TRBV3-1 (or the pseudogene TRBV3-2) to TRBJ2-4; 11 bases fit TRBD2. Per the germline V gene, CDR1 is LGHDT and CDR2 is YNNKEL (reference sequence). Trimming removed 3 bases from V and 0 bases from J; junction bases left unmatched: 7. The CDR3 has 18 residues. The CDR3 here is CASSQVAGGVLAKNIQYF. In DNA form, the CDR3 reads TGTGCCAGCAGCCAGGTAGCGGGGGGGGTCTTAGCCAAAAACATTCAGTACTTC.

CDR3 coding DNA: TGTGCCTGTCATCGGACAGATCGAGTCTATGGCTACACCTTC. The encoded protein is CACHRTDRVYGYTF. The rearrangement uses TRBV28 and TRBJ1-2, with D perhaps matching TRBD1 (6 bases). There are 14 residues in the CDR3. Germline V gives CDR1 MDHEN, CDR2 SYDVKM. The V end lost 11 bases, the J end lost 4 bases, and 20 bases lay between the germline ends.

V and J are TRBV3-1 (or the pseudogene TRBV3-2) and TRBJ2-7, with D possibly TRBD1 on 6 matching bases. Germline CDR1 LGHDT, CDR2 YNNKEL (reference sequence). V lost 0 bases and J lost 7, with 10 bases in between. This CDR3 comprises 13 residues. This CDR3 reads CASSQDLRGEQYF. CDR3 coding DNA: TGTGCCAGCAGCCAAGATCTGAGGGGGGAGCAGTACTTC.

Only one count was recorded for this clone. The CDR3 nucleotides read TGTGCCAGCAGCCAAGGGTGGGACACCTCAAGAGGAGGCTACACCTTC. Its protein is CASSQGWDTSRGGYTF. V gene TRBV3-1 (or the pseudogene TRBV3-2) combines with J gene TRBJ1-2, with TRBD1 as a possible D gene (6 bases). This CDR3 has 16 amino acids. V shed 1 base and J shed 8 bases, with 20 bases lying between them. Germline V gene sequence: CDR1 LGHDT, CDR2 YNNKEL (reference sequence).

The chain employs TRBV6-2 or TRBV6-3 and TRBJ1-1, with a possible D match to TRBD1 (6 bases). Germline V gives CDR1 MNHEY, CDR2 SVGEGT. This CDR3 has 14 amino acids. V was trimmed by 0 bases and J by 6 bases, leaving 11 bases between them. Here the CDR3 DNA reads TGTGCCAGCAGTTACTCCCGGACAGACCCTGAAGCTTTCTTT. It encodes CASSYSRTDPEAFF.

This rearrangement joins TRBV7-2 to TRBJ1-2; TRBD1 matches at 8 bases. Unmatched junction bases numbered 10, after V lost 3 bases and J lost 7 bases. The CDR3 totals 15 residues. Per germline, CDR1 SGHTA and CDR2 FQGNSA. As DNA, the CDR3 is TGTGCCAGCAGCTTGGCGCCCAGGGGGCGAGGTGGCTACACCTTC. Its translation: CASSLAPRGRGGYTF.

This clone has a count of ten or more. The rearrangement uses TRBV11-2 and TRBJ1-2; D possibly corresponds to TRBD1 (6 bases). The CDR3 extends over 17 amino acids. CDR1 SGHAT and CDR2 FQNNGV come from the germline V gene. Trimming shortened V by 6 bases and J by 3 bases, and 23 bases separated the two germline ends. CDR3 in DNA: TGTGCCAGCAGTCCTCTTTCTCGCGGCAGGGGTGACTATGGCTACACCTTC. Encoded protein: CASSPLSRGRGDYGYTF. The full variable domain, rest sourced from reference TRBV11-2 and TRBJ1-2, is EAGVAQSPRYKIIEKRQSVAFWCNPISGHATLYWYQQILGQGPKLLIQFQNNGVVDDSQLPKDRFSAERLKGVDSTLKIQPAKLEDSAVYLCASSPLSRGRGDYGYTFGSGTRLTVV.

The table lists this clone with a count of one. The chain recombines TRBV7-9 with TRBJ1-2, with a possible D match to TRBD1 (6 bases). The CDR3 totals 14 residues. Germline CDR1 SEHNR, CDR2 FQNEAQ (reference sequence). V was clipped by 3 bases and J by 2 bases, with 10 bases between them. The CDR3 spells CASSFSGVNYGYTF. The CDR3 DNA reads as TGTGCCAGCAGCTTCTCAGGGGTGAACTATGGCTACACCTTC.

The V call is TRBV5-1, the J call TRBJ1-2, with D unresolved. Germline V CDR1 and CDR2: SGHRS, YFSETQ. The ends were cut back, 5 bases at V and 3 bases at J, with 14 bases in the middle. CDR3 length: 14 residues. The CDR3 reads CASRPTRLHYGYTF. In nucleotides, the CDR3 is TGCGCCAGCAGGCCCACGAGACTGCACTATGGCTACACCTTC.

The chain links TRBV4-1 to TRBJ2-1; 9 nucleotides match TRBD2. Trimming removed 0 bases from V and 16 bases from J; junction bases left unmatched: 10. Germline-derived CDR1 and CDR2 are MGHRA and YSYEKL. There are 14 residues in the CDR3. In nucleotides, the CDR3 is TGCGCCAGCAGCCAAGAATTAGCGGGGGACTTTAGATTCTTC. It specifies CASSQELAGDFRFF.

The chain employs TRBV2 and TRBJ2-1; 14 bases fit TRBD2. CDR3 length: 17 amino acids. V lost 7 bases to trimming and J lost 0 bases; unmatched junction nucleotides: 5. Per germline, CDR1 SNHLY and CDR2 FYNNEI. CDR3 coding DNA: TGTGCCAGCACCCGACTAGCGGGGGGGAGCTCCTACAATGAGCAGTTCTTC. Residues: CASTRLAGGSSYNEQFF.

The chain is built from TRBV30 and TRBJ1-4; 8 bases match TRBD1. This CDR3 is built from 15 residues. Germline CDR1 reads GTSNPN; CDR2 reads SVGIG (reference sequence). The CDR3 here is CASGQGVSRNEKLFF. The CDR3 DNA sequence: TGTGCTTCCGGACAGGGTGTCAGCAGGAATGAAAAACTGTTTTTT.